What follows is one T cell receptor (beta chain) and its context. One end of the junction does not line up with germline, which may come from a read error. CDR3 size: 16 residues. CDR1 is SGHTA, CDR2 FQGNSA, per germline. The data derive from a study of control samples from healthy donors and cancer patients. Assay: immunoSEQ multiplex PCR; the TCRdb copy retains only in-frame clones and omits some. The data show over 200,000 clones, almost 85% seen once. Material for sequencing was PBMCs. The chain has TRBV7-2 and TRBJ2-5; 9 nucleotides line up with TRBD2. This TCR was sampled from a woman in her sixties with lung cancer. The CDR3 sequence is CASSFSPLAGTSQADF. CDR3 bases: TGTGCCAGCAGCTTCAGCCCACTAGCGGGCACTTCACAGGCGGACTTC.